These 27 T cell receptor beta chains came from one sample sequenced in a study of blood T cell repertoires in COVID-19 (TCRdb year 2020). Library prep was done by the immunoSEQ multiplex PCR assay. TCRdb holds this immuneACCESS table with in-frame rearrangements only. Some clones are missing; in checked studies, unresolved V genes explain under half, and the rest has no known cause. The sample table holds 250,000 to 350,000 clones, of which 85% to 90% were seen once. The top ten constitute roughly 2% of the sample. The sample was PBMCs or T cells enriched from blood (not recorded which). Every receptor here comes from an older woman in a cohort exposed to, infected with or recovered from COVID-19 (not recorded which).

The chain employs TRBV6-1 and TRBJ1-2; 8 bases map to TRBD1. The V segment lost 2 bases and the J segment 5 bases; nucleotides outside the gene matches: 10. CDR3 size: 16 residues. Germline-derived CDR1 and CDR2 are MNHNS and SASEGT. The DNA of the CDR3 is TGTGCCAGCAGTGAAAGGGGGGCAGGGGGCCTATATGGCTACACCTTC. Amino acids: CASSERGAGGLYGYTF.

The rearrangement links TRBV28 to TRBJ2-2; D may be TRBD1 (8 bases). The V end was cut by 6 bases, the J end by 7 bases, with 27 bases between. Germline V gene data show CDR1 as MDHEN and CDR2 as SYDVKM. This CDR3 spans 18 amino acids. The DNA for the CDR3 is TGTGCCAGCAGCCCCGTCCTCGGGAGGACAGGGAGGAACGGGGAGCTGTTTTTT. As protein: CASSPVLGRTGRNGELFF.

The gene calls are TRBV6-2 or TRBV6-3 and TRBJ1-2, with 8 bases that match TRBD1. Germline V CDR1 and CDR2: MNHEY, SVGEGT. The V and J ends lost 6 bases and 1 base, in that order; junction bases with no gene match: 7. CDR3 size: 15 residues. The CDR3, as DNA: TGTGCCAGCAGCCCTCGGACAGGGCGTAACTATGGCTACACCTTC. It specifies CASSPRTGRNYGYTF.

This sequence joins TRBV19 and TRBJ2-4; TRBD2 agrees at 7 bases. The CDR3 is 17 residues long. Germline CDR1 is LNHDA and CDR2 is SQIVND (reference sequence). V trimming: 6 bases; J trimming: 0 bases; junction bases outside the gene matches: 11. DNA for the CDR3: TGTGCCAGTAGAGCTCGCGGGAGCCTTCTAGCCAAAAACATTCAGTACTTC. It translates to CASRARGSLLAKNIQYF. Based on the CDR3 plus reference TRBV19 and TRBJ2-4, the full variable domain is DGGITQSPKYLFRKEGQNVTLSCEQNLNHDAMYWYRQDPGQGLRLIYYSQIVNDFQKGDIAEGYSVSREKKESFPLTVTSAQKNPTAFYLCASRARGSLLAKNIQYFGAGTRLSVL.

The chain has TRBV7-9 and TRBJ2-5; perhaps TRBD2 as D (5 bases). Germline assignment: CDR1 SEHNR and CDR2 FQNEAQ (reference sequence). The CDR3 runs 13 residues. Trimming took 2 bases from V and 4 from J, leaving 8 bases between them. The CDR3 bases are TGTGCCAGCAGCTTAAGAGGGAGAGAGACCCAGTACTTC. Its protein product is CASSLRGRETQYF.

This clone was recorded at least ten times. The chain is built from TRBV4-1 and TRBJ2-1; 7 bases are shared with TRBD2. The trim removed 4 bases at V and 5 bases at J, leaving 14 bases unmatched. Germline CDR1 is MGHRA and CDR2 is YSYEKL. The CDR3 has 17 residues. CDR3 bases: TGCGCCAGCAGCCGCAGTGGCGCGGGAGTACCCAACAATGAGCAGTTCTTC. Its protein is CASSRSGAGVPNNEQFF.

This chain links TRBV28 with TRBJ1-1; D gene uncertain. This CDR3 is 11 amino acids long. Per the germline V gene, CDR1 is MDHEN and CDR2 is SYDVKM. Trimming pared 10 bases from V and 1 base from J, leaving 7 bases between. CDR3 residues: CATTENTEAFF. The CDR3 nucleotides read TGTGCCACCACAGAGAACACTGAAGCTTTCTTT.

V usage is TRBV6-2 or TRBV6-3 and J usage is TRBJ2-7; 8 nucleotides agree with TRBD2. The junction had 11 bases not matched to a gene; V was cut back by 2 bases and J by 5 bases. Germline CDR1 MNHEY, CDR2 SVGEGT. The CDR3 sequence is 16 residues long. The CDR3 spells CASSYGRGARQDEQYF. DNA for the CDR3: TGTGCCAGCAGTTACGGGCGGGGGGCAAGACAGGACGAGCAGTACTTC.

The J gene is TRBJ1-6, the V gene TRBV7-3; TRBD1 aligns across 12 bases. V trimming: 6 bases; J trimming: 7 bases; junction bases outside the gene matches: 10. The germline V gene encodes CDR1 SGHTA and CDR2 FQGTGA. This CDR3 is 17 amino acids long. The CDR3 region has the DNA TGTGCCAGCAGTTCCGGGACAGGGGGCGGATGGAATTCACCCCTCCACTTT. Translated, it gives CASSSGTGGGWNSPLHF. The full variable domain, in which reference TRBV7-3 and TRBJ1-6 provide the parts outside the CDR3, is GAGVSQTPSNKVTEKGKYVELRCDPISGHTALYWYRQSLGQGPEFLIYFQGTGAADDSGLPNDRFFAVRPEGSVSTLKIQRTERGDSAVYLCASSSGTGGGWNSPLHFGNGTRLTVT.

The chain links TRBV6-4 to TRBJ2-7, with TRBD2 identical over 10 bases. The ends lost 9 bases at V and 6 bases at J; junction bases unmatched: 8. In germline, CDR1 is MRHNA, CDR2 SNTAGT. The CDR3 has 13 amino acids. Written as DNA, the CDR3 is TGTGCCAGTCTCGCACGACTAGCGGGCGAGCAGTACTTC. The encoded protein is CASLARLAGEQYF.

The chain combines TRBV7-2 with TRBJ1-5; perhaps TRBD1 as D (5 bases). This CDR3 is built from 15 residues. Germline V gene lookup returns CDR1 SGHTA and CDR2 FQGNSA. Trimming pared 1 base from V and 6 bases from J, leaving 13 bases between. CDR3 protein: CASSLESGGTQPQHF. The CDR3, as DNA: TGTGCCAGCAGCTTAGAATCCGGGGGGACTCAGCCCCAGCATTTT.

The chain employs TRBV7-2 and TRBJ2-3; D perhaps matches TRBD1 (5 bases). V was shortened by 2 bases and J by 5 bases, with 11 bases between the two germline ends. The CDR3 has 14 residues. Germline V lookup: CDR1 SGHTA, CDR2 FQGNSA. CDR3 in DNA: TGTGCCAGCAGCTTACGCAGGGCGAGAGATACGCAGTATTTT. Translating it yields CASSLRRARDTQYF.

The CDR3 sequence: CAISPSGLAGGNEQYF. The CDR3 DNA follows: TGTGCCATCAGTCCCTCGGGACTAGCGGGAGGAAACGAGCAGTACTTC. This sequence joins TRBV10-3 and TRBJ2-7, with 15 bases matching TRBD2. Germline CDR1 reads ENHRY; CDR2 reads SYGVKD. V trimming: 5 bases; J trimming: 5 bases; junction bases outside the gene matches: 7. The CDR3 consists of 16 residues.

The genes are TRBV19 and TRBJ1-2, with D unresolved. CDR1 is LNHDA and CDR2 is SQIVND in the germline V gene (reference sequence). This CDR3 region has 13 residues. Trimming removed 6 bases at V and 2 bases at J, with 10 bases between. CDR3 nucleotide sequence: TGTGCCAGTAGACCGACATCCAACTATGGCTACACCTTC. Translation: CASRPTSNYGYTF.

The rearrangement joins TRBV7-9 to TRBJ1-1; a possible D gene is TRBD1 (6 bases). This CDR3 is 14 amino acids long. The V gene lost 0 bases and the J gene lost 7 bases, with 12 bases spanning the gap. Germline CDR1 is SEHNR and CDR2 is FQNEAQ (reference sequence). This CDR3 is CASSLAGTQGEAFF. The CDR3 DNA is TGTGCCAGCAGCTTAGCAGGGACACAGGGTGAAGCTTTCTTT.

The CDR3 protein is CASSWREGADTQYF. DNA for the CDR3: TGCGCCAGCAGCTGGCGGGAGGGAGCTGATACGCAGTATTTT. The genes are TRBV5-1 and TRBJ2-3; the match to TRBD2 covers 9 bases. Trimming cost V 3 bases and J 6 bases; bases outside gene matches: 5. CDR3 length: 14 amino acids. The germline V gene has CDR1 SGHRS and CDR2 YFSETQ.

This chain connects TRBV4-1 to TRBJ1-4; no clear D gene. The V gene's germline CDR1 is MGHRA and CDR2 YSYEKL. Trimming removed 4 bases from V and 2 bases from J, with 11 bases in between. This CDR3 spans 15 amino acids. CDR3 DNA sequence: TGCGCCAGCAGCCCACCCACCAGGACTAATGAAAAACTGTTTTTT. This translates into CASSPPTRTNEKLFF.

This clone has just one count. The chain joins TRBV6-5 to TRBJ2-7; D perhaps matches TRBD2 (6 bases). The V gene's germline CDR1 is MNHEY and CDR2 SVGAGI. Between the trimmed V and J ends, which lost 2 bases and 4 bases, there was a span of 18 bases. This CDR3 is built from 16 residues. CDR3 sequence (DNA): TGTGCCAGCAGTTACCGCGCCCCGGGAGAAGGGTACGAGCAGTACTTC. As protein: CASSYRAPGEGYEQYF.

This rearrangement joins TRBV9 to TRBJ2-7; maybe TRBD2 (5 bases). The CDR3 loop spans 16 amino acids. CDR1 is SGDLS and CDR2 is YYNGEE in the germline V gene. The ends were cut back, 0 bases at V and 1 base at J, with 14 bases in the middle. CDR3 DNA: TGTGCCAGCAGCGTAGCGGCGGGTAGCCCTTCCTACGAGCAGTACTTC. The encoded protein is CASSVAAGSPSYEQYF.

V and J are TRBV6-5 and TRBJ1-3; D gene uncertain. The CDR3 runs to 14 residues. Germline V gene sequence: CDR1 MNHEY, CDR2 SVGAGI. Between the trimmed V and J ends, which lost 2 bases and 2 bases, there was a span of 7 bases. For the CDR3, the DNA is TGTGCCAGCAGTTACGCCAGGACTGGAAACACCATATATTTT. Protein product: CASSYARTGNTIYF.

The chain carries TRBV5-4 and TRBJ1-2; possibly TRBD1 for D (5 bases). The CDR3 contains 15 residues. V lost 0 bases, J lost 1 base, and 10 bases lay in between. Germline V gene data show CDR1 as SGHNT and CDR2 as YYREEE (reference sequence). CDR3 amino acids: CASSLAGGGNYGYTF. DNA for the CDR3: TGTGCCAGCAGCTTGGCCGGGGGGGGTAACTATGGCTACACCTTC. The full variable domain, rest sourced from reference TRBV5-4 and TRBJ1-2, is ETGVTQSPTHLIKTRGQQVTLRCSSQSGHNTVSWYQQALGQGPQFIFQYYREEENGRGNFPPRFSGLQFPNYSSELNVNALELDDSALYLCASSLAGGGNYGYTFGSGTRLTVV.

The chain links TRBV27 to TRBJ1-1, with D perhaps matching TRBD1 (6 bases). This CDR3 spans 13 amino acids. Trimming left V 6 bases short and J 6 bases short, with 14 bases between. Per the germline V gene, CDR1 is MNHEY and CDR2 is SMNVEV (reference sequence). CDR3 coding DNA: TGTGCCAGCAGAGGTCAGGGGATCTCTGAAGCTTTCTTT. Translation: CASRGQGISEAFF.

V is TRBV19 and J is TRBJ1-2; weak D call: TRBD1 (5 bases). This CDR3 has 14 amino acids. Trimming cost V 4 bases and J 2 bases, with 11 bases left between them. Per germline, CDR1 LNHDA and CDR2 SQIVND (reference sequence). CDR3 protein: CASSKRGTNYGYTF. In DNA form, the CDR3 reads TGTGCCAGTAGTAAGCGGGGGACCAACTATGGCTACACCTTC.

The CDR3 reads CASSQGLERNEQFF. Here the CDR3 DNA reads TGTGCCAGCAGCCAAGGACTAGAGAGGAATGAGCAGTTCTTC. This rearrangement joins TRBV7-3 to TRBJ2-1, with 7 bases identical to TRBD2. Germline CDR1 SGHTA, CDR2 FQGTGA. With 5 bases clipped from V and 7 bases from J, the junction kept 8 bases outside the gene matches. This CDR3 is built from 14 residues. The full variable domain, rest sourced from reference TRBV7-3 and TRBJ2-1, is GAGVSQTPSNKVTEKGKYVELRCDPISGHTALYWYRQSLGQGPEFLIYFQGTGAADDSGLPNDRFFAVRPEGSVSTLKIQRTERGDSAVYLCASSQGLERNEQFFGPGTRLTVL.

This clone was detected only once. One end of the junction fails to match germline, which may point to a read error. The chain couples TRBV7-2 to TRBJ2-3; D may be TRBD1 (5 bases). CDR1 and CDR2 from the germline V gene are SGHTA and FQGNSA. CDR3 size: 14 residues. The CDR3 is CVSSLAVSGDTQYF. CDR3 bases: TGTGTCAGCAGCTTAGCTGTGTCAGGGGATACGCAGTATTTT.

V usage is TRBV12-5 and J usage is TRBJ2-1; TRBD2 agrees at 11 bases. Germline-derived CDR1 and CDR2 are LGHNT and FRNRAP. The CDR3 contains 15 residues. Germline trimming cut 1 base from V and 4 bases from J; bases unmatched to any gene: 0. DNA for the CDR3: TGTGCTAGTGGTTTGGGGACTAGCGGGTACAATGAGCAGTTCTTC. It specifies CASGLGTSGYNEQFF.

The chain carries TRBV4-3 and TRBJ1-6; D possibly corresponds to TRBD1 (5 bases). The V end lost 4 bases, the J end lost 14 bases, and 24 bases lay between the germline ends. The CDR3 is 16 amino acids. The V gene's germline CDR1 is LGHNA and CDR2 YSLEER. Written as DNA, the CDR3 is TGCGCCAGCAGCCTGTCGCGGGGGATCGATGGGGTGACCCTCCACTTT. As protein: CASSLSRGIDGVTLHF.